The rows below give T cell receptor beta chains drawn from one sample of a study of cytomegalovirus exposure and HLA in healthy donors. Profiling relied on immunoSEQ multiplex PCR, and the TCRdb table lists in-frame clones only, not all of them. The sample has about 190,000 clones; roughly 77% are singletons. The sequenced sample consisted of PBMCs. Source of these receptors: a young man in good health and CMV-seropositive. CDR3s include the opening cysteine and the closing phenylalanine or tryptophan. D genes are given only for firm matches. The listing skips clone size in some rows; elsewhere it reads once, few, many or a size class.

clone_size: -; d_call: TRBD2; v_call: TRBV30; j_call: TRBJ2-5; cdr3_nt: TGTGCCTGGAAGGCTAGCGGGGAGACCCAGTACTTC; cdr3_aa: CAWKASGETQYF
clone_size: few; d_call: TRBD1; v_call: TRBV6-6; j_call: TRBJ1-5; cdr3_nt: TGTGCCAGCAGTCTTACAGGGGGCGGGAATCAGCCCCAGCATTTT; cdr3_aa: CASSLTGGGNQPQHF
clone_size: -; d_call: -; v_call: TRBV6-5; j_call: TRBJ2-1; cdr3_nt: TGTGCCAGCAGTTCTCCTTCCTATGACAATGAGCAGTTCTTC; cdr3_aa: CASSSPSYDNEQFF
clone_size: -; d_call: -; v_call: TRBV6-5; j_call: TRBJ2-7; cdr3_nt: TGTGCCAGCAGTTTCCTAGCGTCGAAGTACGAGCAGTGCTTC; cdr3_aa: CASSFLASKYEQCF
clone_size: -; d_call: -; v_call: TRBV9; j_call: TRBJ1-4; cdr3_nt: TGTGCCAGCAGCGTAGGCGGGGATAATGAAAAACTGTTTTTT; cdr3_aa: CASSVGGDNEKLFF
clone_size: -; d_call: -; v_call: TRBV5-4; j_call: TRBJ1-2; cdr3_nt: TGTGCCAGCAGTAAAGACTTGGTCAACCTCTATGGCTACACCTTC; cdr3_aa: CASSKDLVNLYGYTF
clone_size: -; d_call: -; v_call: TRBV6-6; j_call: TRBJ1-2; cdr3_nt: TGTGCCAGCAGGGACGGGCAGGGGAATGGCTACACCTTC; cdr3_aa: CASRDGQGNGYTF
clone_size: -; d_call: TRBD2; v_call: TRBV19; j_call: TRBJ2-5; cdr3_nt: TGTGCCAGTAGTATTGGACTAGCGACCCAAGAGACCCAGTACTTC; cdr3_aa: CASSIGLATQETQYF
clone_size: -; d_call: TRBD2; v_call: TRBV5-4; j_call: TRBJ2-3; cdr3_nt: TGTGCCAGCATTAATAAAGCGGGGCGCACAGATACGCAGTATTTT; cdr3_aa: CASINKAGRTDTQYF
clone_size: -; d_call: TRBD2; v_call: TRBV2; j_call: TRBJ2-1; cdr3_nt: TGTGCCAGCAATCGGCGGGGGTACAATGAGCAGTTCTTC; cdr3_aa: CASNRRGYNEQFF
clone_size: -; d_call: -; v_call: TRBV27; j_call: TRBJ2-7; cdr3_nt: TGTGCCAGCAGTTTGGGTGAGAACAGCGAGCAGTACTTC; cdr3_aa: CASSLGENSEQYF
clone_size: -; d_call: TRBD1; v_call: TRBV19; j_call: TRBJ2-3; cdr3_nt: TGTGCCAGTAGGACAGGGCGCACAGATACGCAGTATTTT; cdr3_aa: CASRTGRTDTQYF